Following are 10 T cell receptor beta chains from one sample sequenced in a study of blood T cell repertoires in COVID-19. Assay: immunoSEQ multiplex PCR; the TCRdb copy retains only in-frame clones and omits some. Seen here are over 100,000 clones, approximately 70% observed once, and the top ten hold 1.9%. The sequenced sample was peripheral blood. The receptors come from a woman between 70 and 85 years old with acute or convalescent COVID-19.

This clone was seen only a few times. The chain is built from TRBV19 and TRBJ1-5; 8 nucleotides agree with TRBD1. The CDR3 loop spans 14 amino acids. V lost 6 bases to trimming and J lost 2 bases; unmatched junction nucleotides: 3. Germline V lookup: CDR1 LNHDA, CDR2 SQIVND (reference sequence). This CDR3 reads CASRDRVGNQPQHF. The DNA for the CDR3 is TGTGCCAGTAGGGACAGGGTTGGCAATCAGCCCCAGCATTTT.

The chain is built from TRBV4-1 and TRBJ2-7; D is possibly TRBD1 (5 bases). The V gene's germline CDR1 is MGHRA and CDR2 YSYEKL. V gave up 1 base and J gave up 0 bases, with 10 bases separating them. This CDR3 is 15 amino acids long. In DNA, the CDR3 is TGCGCCAGCAGCCAAGGACAGAGAAGCTCCTACGAGCAGTACTTC. Its translation: CASSQGQRSSYEQYF.

The gene calls are TRBV19 and TRBJ1-3, with TRBD1 matching 8 bases. Germline-derived CDR1 and CDR2 are LNHDA and SQIVND (reference sequence). CDR3 size: 15 residues. The junction had 5 bases not matched to a gene; V was cut back by 6 bases and J by 1 base. CDR3 sequence (DNA): TGTGCCAGTAGCCAAACAGGGGGTTCTGGAAACACCATATATTTT. Translating gives CASSQTGGSGNTIYF.

This clone was seen just once. This sequence joins TRBV6-2 or TRBV6-3 and TRBJ2-5; 12 nucleotides agree with TRBD2. The J segment lost 4 bases and the V segment lost 4 bases, leaving 7 bases of the junction unmatched. The CDR3 totals 16 residues. The germline V gene has CDR1 MNHEY and CDR2 SVGEGT. CDR3 nucleotide sequence: TGTGCCAGCAGTTGGGATCTAGCGGGGGGGCGAGAGACCCAGTACTTC. Amino acids: CASSWDLAGGRETQYF.

The rearrangement links TRBV28 to TRBJ2-6, with D maybe TRBD2 (6 bases). Trimming shortened V by 6 bases and J by 0 bases, and 12 bases separated the two germline ends. Germline assignment: CDR1 MDHEN and CDR2 SYDVKM. The CDR3 covers 16 residues. CDR3 nucleotides: TGTGCCAGCAGCCCACTGGGACTCTCTGGGGCCAACGTCCTGACTTTC. Translated: CASSPLGLSGANVLTF.

This clone was picked up a small number of times. V usage is TRBV30 and J usage is TRBJ1-1; TRBD1 matches at 10 bases. The trim removed 5 bases at V and 8 bases at J, leaving 17 bases unmatched. The CDR3 covers 16 residues. The germline CDR1 and CDR2 sequences are GTSNPN and SVGIG (reference sequence). The CDR3 is CAWAPGTGVRAIEAFF. The CDR3 coding sequence is TGTGCCTGGGCCCCCGGGACAGGGGTAAGAGCCATCGAAGCTTTCTTT.

This chain uses TRBV7-9 with TRBJ1-3; the D is unclear. CDR3 length: 14 residues. CDR1 and CDR2 (germline): SEHNR, FQNEAQ (reference sequence). Trimming removed 1 base at V and 1 base at J, with 5 bases between. The CDR3 DNA sequence: TGTGCCAGCAGCTTAGTGCGGTCTGGAAACACCATATATTTT. Its translation: CASSLVRSGNTIYF.

This chain uses TRBV24-1 with TRBJ2-3; 7 positions agree with TRBD1. Unmatched junction bases numbered 5, after V lost 4 bases and J lost 2 bases. This CDR3 is built from 15 residues. CDR1 is KGHDR, CDR2 SFDVKD, per germline. The CDR3, as DNA: TGTGCCACCAGTGACCCGGGACAGCACACAGATACGCAGTATTTT. Translation: CATSDPGQHTDTQYF.

V and J are TRBV6-5 and TRBJ1-2, with 7 bases that match TRBD1. This CDR3 contains 15 residues. The trim removed 6 bases at V and 3 bases at J, leaving 10 bases unmatched. CDR1 is MNHEY, CDR2 SVGAGI, per germline. CDR3 region: CASRSADRADYGYTF. The CDR3, as DNA: TGTGCCAGCAGGTCCGCAGACAGGGCAGACTATGGCTACACCTTC.

The V gene is TRBV19, the J gene TRBJ2-5; weak D call: TRBD1 (5 bases). This CDR3 comprises 14 residues. The germline gives CDR1 LNHDA, CDR2 SQIVND (reference sequence). V was pared by 7 bases and J by 1 base, with 13 bases between. The CDR3 coding sequence is TGTGCCAGTAACACACCAGGGATCCAAGAGACCCAGTACTTC. It encodes CASNTPGIQETQYF.